Listed here are 29 T cell receptor beta chains from one sample, sequenced in a study of identical twins. A single record per CDR3 protein comes from TCRdb applying MiXCR to the 5' RACE reads. Altogether 1.5 million to 2 million distinct CDR3 sequences are present, about 32% being singletons, with the ten largest covering about 0.3%. What was sequenced was cord blood. These receptors were taken from a newborn girl in good health.

The rearrangement joins TRBV3-1 to TRBJ1-2; D unresolved. Per the germline V gene, CDR1 is LGHDT and CDR2 is YNNKEL (reference sequence). V dropped 3 bases and J dropped 6 bases, with 5 bases sitting between them. The CDR3 sequence is 11 residues long. The CDR3, as DNA: TGTGCCAGCAGCCAGATGAATGGCTACACCTTC. It yields the protein CASSQMNGYTF.

The gene calls are TRBV24-1 and TRBJ2-1, with 9 bases aligning to TRBD1. Losses at the gene ends were 5 bases for V and 5 bases for J; bases not matched to a gene: 6. Per the germline V gene, CDR1 is KGHDR and CDR2 is SFDVKD. The CDR3 contains 15 residues. CDR3 residues: CATSALGDRDNEQFF. The CDR3, as DNA: TGTGCCACCAGTGCCCTGGGGGACAGGGACAATGAGCAGTTCTTC.

Note on this clonotype: The DNA is left out, because the CDR3 cannot be placed on it with certainty; the CDR3 is given as TCRdb lists it. This sequence joins TRBV27 and TRBJ2-1; the table calls TRBD2, which could not be checked here. The CDR3 is made up of 16 amino acids, end residues included. Germline CDR1 reads MNHEY; CDR2 reads SMNVEV (reference sequence). CDR3 loop: CASSLLWGSGIGERFF.

This clonotype came up a few times. J is TRBJ1-5 and V is TRBV7-2; 10 bases match TRBD1. V gave up 2 bases and J gave up 4 bases; unmatched junction bases: 5. There are 16 residues in the CDR3. Germline V lookup: CDR1 SGHTA, CDR2 FQGNSA. For the CDR3, the DNA is TGTGCCAGCAGCTTATATGACAGGGGGCGTAATCAGCCCCAGCATTTT. It yields the protein CASSLYDRGRNQPQHF.

This clonotype was found a few times. The chain uses TRBV12-3 or TRBV12-4 and TRBJ1-4; D possibly corresponds to TRBD1 (5 bases). Between the trimmed V and J ends, which lost 5 bases and 7 bases, there was a span of 8 bases. This CDR3 comprises 12 residues. This chain's CDR3 is CASSGGFEKLFF. The CDR3 DNA follows: TGTGCCAGCAGTGGGGGTTTTGAAAAACTGTTTTTT.

The sample holds a few counts of this clonotype. The chain combines TRBV20-1 with TRBJ2-7, with D unclear. This CDR3 has 14 residues. The germline V gene has CDR1 DFQATT and CDR2 SNEGSKA (reference sequence). Trimming pared 0 bases from V and 0 bases from J, leaving 9 bases between. The DNA of the CDR3 is TGCAGTGCTAGAGATAAAGGACGCTCCTACGAGCAGTACTTC. Protein: CSARDKGRSYEQYF.

CDR3 DNA: TGCGCCAGCAGCCAAGTACCAGCGGGGGGGCCTGGGGAGCTGTTTTTT. As protein: CASSQVPAGGPGELFF. The gene calls are TRBV4-1 and TRBJ2-2; 10 bases are a match to TRBD2. The CDR3 sequence is 16 residues long. V shed 1 base, J shed 8 bases, and the junction held 7 bases outside the gene matches. From germline, CDR1 is MGHRA and CDR2 YSYEKL.

This chain joins TRBV2 and TRBJ1-1; tentatively, D is TRBD1 (5 bases). From germline, CDR1 is SNHLY and CDR2 FYNNEI. The length of the CDR3 is 18 residues. V gave up 0 bases and J gave up 1 base, with 18 bases separating them. This chain's CDR3 is CASSEALLALGQNTEAFF. CDR3 in DNA: TGTGCCAGCAGTGAAGCGCTCTTAGCCCTCGGACAGAACACTGAAGCTTTCTTT.

V gene TRBV5-1 combines with J gene TRBJ2-1; 9 nucleotides agree with TRBD2. The germline V gene has CDR1 SGHRS and CDR2 YFSETQ. The CDR3 loop spans 17 amino acids. Trimming cost V 4 bases and J 2 bases; bases outside gene matches: 10. CDR3 coding DNA: TGCGCCAGCAGCGCCAGCGGGAGGTCCGCGGCCTACAATGAGCAGTTCTTC. Encoded protein: CASSASGRSAAYNEQFF.

This clonotype was seen a handful of times. The rearrangement links TRBV28 to TRBJ2-1, with D hard to call. Germline V gene sequence: CDR1 MDHEN, CDR2 SYDVKM. This CDR3 has 15 residues. V dropped 6 bases and J dropped 10 bases, with 22 bases sitting between them. CDR3 DNA sequence: TGTGCCAGCAGGCGCGAGCCGGCAGGCCCCTACGAGCAGTTCTTC. This sequence encodes CASRREPAGPYEQFF.

For this clonotype: Likely a read error: the CDR3 ends without its conserved phenylalanine or tryptophan. The rearrangement uses TRBV20-1 and TRBJ2-5; D call uncertain. This CDR3 region has 13 residues. Looked up from germline, CDR1 is DFQATT and CDR2 is SNEGSKA (reference sequence). V lost 3 bases and J lost 2, with 10 bases in between. As DNA, the CDR3 is TGCAGTGCTAGCCCCTCCTGGCAAGAGACCCAGTACTTA. It is translated as CSASPSWQETQYL.

This clonotype came up a few times. The chain combines TRBV27 with TRBJ2-4; TRBD1 or TRBD2 may be the D gene (6 bases each). The J call is in doubt because the DNA end fits TRBJ2-7 better. The germline V gene encodes CDR1 MNHEY and CDR2 SMNVEV (reference sequence). CDR3 length: 14 residues. The CDR3 spells CASSLWGAIGEQYF. The CDR3 bases are TGTGCCAGCAGTTTATGGGGGGCTATAGGCGAGCAGTACTTC.

In regard to this clonotype: A read error may be the cause here, since a much bigger clone is one base away. The V gene is TRBV29-1, the J gene TRBJ2-3, with 8 positions matching TRBD1. CDR3 length: 14 amino acids. The germline V gene encodes CDR1 SQVTM and CDR2 ANQGSEA. The trim removed 0 bases at V and 10 bases at J, leaving 9 bases unmatched. The CDR3 is CSVEEDRGLDAQYF. The CDR3 nucleotides read TGCAGCGTTGAAGAAGACAGGGGTCTCGATGCGCAGTATTTT.

The chain combines TRBV30 with TRBJ2-1; D remains unclear. CDR1 GTSNPN and CDR2 SVGIG come from the germline V gene (reference sequence). The CDR3 spans 15 residues. Trimming took 1 base from V and 2 from J, leaving 12 bases between them. CDR3 DNA sequence: TGTGCCTGGAGTGCCCGACTCCGCACCTACAATGAGCAGTTCTTC. This encodes CAWSARLRTYNEQFF.

Concerning this clonotype: The CDR3 end shows no conserved phenylalanine or tryptophan, and so a read error is likely. The V call is TRBV29-1, the J call TRBJ2-1, with TRBD2 identical over 8 bases. This CDR3 is 14 amino acids long. CDR1 is SQVTM and CDR2 is ANQGSEA in the germline V gene. V lost 4 bases to trimming and J lost 8 bases; unmatched junction nucleotides: 10. In DNA form, the CDR3 reads TGCAGCGTTGCACGTAGGCTAGCGGGTTATGAGCAGTTCTTA. It specifies CSVARRLAGYEQFL.

This clonotype turned up a few times. J is TRBJ1-6 and V is TRBV6-5; 9 bases are shared with TRBD1. Germline CDR1 is MNHEY and CDR2 is SVGAGI. The CDR3 totals 15 residues. J gave up 5 bases and V 5 bases, and 4 bases lay outside the gene matches. The CDR3 spells CASSRRTGDNSPLHF. The CDR3 DNA reads as TGTGCCAGCAGTCGCAGGACAGGGGATAATTCACCCCTCCACTTT.

This clonotype was observed many times. V is TRBV10-3 and J is TRBJ1-2; D is ambiguous. The ends were cut back, 0 bases at V and 2 bases at J, with 13 bases in the middle. Germline values: CDR1 ENHRY, CDR2 SYGVKD. The CDR3 sequence is 16 residues long. In nucleotides, the CDR3 is TGTGCCATCAGTGAGTCGACTAGACGGGGAAACTATGGCTACACCTTC. Translation: CAISESTRRGNYGYTF.

This clonotype was counted between two and nine times. V and J are TRBV6-2 or TRBV6-3 and TRBJ2-2, with 11 bases matching TRBD2. The CDR3 extends over 15 amino acids. V lost 6 bases to trimming and J lost 4 bases; unmatched junction nucleotides: 4. Per germline, CDR1 MNHEY and CDR2 SVGEGT. The DNA for the CDR3 is TGTGCCAGCAGCCAAACTAGCGGGGGCACCGGGGAGCTGTTTTTT. Translating it yields CASSQTSGGTGELFF.

On this clonotype itself: An end of the junction differs from the germline gene, which may be a read error. The CDR3 DNA reads as TGTGCCGGCAGTGTAGACCGCACAGATACGCAGTATTTT. Translation gives CAGSVDRTDTQYF. V usage is TRBV6-1 and J usage is TRBJ2-3; no clear D gene. Per the germline V gene, CDR1 is MNHNS and CDR2 is SASEGT. The CDR3 contains 13 residues.

The table lists this clonotype with many counts. Relative to the germline gene, one junction end is altered; a read error may explain this. The CDR3 coding sequence is TGTGCCAGCAGCTTAGGGGGACAGGCCTATGGCTACACCTTC. Translating it yields CASSLGGQAYGYTF. The chain employs TRBV5-1 and TRBJ1-2; TRBD1 matches at 8 bases. Looked up from germline, CDR1 is SGHRS and CDR2 is YFSETQ. The CDR3 sequence is 14 residues long.

The V and J genes are TRBV6-2 or TRBV6-3 and TRBJ1-5; unclear D gene. Germline V lookup: CDR1 MNHEY, CDR2 SVGEGT. V shed 6 bases and J shed 7 bases, with 19 bases lying between them. CDR3 length: 15 residues. CDR3 nucleotides: TGTGCCAGCAGCTCAAGCCCTGGCCGGGAACAGCCCCAGCATTTT. Translating gives CASSSSPGREQPQHF.

This clonotype has more than one count but fewer than ten. This chain joins TRBV7-2 and TRBJ2-7, with D perhaps matching TRBD2 (5 bases). Trimming took off 5 bases at V and 1 base at J, with 15 bases between the two ends. Germline-derived CDR1 and CDR2 are SGHTA and FQGNSA. The CDR3 sequence is 15 residues long. The chain's CDR3 is CASSLYWTASYEQYF. The CDR3 DNA sequence: TGTGCCAGCAGCCTCTATTGGACTGCTTCCTACGAGCAGTACTTC.

The V and J genes are TRBV20-1 and TRBJ2-2, with TRBD2 matching over 8 bases. Germline-derived CDR1 and CDR2 are DFQATT and SNEGSKA (reference sequence). V shed 3 bases and J 2 bases; nucleotides not matched to a gene: 8. This CDR3 comprises 16 residues. CDR3 DNA: TGCAGTGCTAGGGGAGCGGGGGTCCGAAACACCGGGGAGCTGTTTTTT. Its translation is CSARGAGVRNTGELFF.

This clonotype turned up a few times. The chain couples TRBV3-1 to TRBJ2-3; a possible D gene is TRBD2 (6 bases). CDR1 is LGHDT and CDR2 is YNNKEL in the germline V gene (reference sequence). This CDR3 region has 16 residues. V was clipped by 0 bases and J by 1 base, with 11 bases between them. The CDR3 DNA is TGTGCCAGCAGCCAAGATTCTACGGGGGGCACAGATACGCAGTATTTT. Translated: CASSQDSTGGTDTQYF.

This clonotype was counted between two and nine times. The rearrangement joins TRBV2 to TRBJ2-1, with D possibly being TRBD2 (6 bases). The CDR3 consists of 14 residues. Looked up from germline, CDR1 is SNHLY and CDR2 is FYNNEI. The V and J ends lost 8 bases and 4 bases respectively, with 15 bases between them. Here the CDR3 DNA reads TGTGCCAGCCCCGGCGGGACCGCTTACAATGAGCAGTTCTTC. This encodes CASPGGTAYNEQFF.

This clonotype was recorded at least ten times. This rearrangement joins TRBV5-1 to TRBJ1-1; a possible D gene is TRBD1 (6 bases). CDR1 and CDR2 from the germline V gene are SGHRS and YFSETQ. The ends were cut back, 0 bases at V and 3 bases at J, with 9 bases in the middle. The CDR3 is 14 amino acids. CDR3 bases: TGCGCCAGCAGCTTGGACAGGGTCGACACTGAAGCTTTCTTT. Residues: CASSLDRVDTEAFF.

The V gene is TRBV4-2, the J gene TRBJ2-7; tentatively, D is TRBD1 or TRBD2 (5 bases each). V was trimmed by 1 base and J by 0 bases, leaving 13 bases between them. Germline CDR1 LGHNA, CDR2 YNFKEQ. The CDR3 runs 16 residues. DNA for the CDR3: TGTGCCAGCAGCCAAGTCCAGCAGGGACCCTCCTACGAGCAGTACTTC. Encoded protein: CASSQVQQGPSYEQYF.

The gene calls are TRBV20-1 and TRBJ2-5; TRBD2 agrees at 10 bases. V gave up 6 bases and J gave up 11 bases; unmatched junction bases: 15. The CDR3 is made up of 14 amino acids. Germline-derived CDR1 and CDR2 are DFQATT and SNEGSKA (reference sequence). The CDR3 loop reads CSATGTSAYNEQYF. The CDR3 bases are TGCAGTGCCACTGGGACTAGCGCTTACAATGAGCAGTACTTC.

The chain employs TRBV7-9 and TRBJ2-7; tentative D call: TRBD2 (5 bases). V was cut by 5 bases and J by 3 bases, with 11 bases left in between. The CDR3 sequence is 13 residues long. Per germline, CDR1 SEHNR and CDR2 FQNEAQ (reference sequence). In DNA form, the CDR3 reads TGTGCCAGCAGCCCCCTCGGGGACTACGAGCAGTACTTC. Its translation: CASSPLGDYEQYF. Full variable domain (missing parts from reference TRBV7-9 and TRBJ2-7): DTGVSQNPRHKITKRGQNVTFRCDPISEHNRLYWYRQTLGQGPEFLTYFQNEAQLEKSRLLSDRFSAERPKGSFSTLEIQRTEQGDSAMYLCASSPLGDYEQYFGPGTRLTVT.